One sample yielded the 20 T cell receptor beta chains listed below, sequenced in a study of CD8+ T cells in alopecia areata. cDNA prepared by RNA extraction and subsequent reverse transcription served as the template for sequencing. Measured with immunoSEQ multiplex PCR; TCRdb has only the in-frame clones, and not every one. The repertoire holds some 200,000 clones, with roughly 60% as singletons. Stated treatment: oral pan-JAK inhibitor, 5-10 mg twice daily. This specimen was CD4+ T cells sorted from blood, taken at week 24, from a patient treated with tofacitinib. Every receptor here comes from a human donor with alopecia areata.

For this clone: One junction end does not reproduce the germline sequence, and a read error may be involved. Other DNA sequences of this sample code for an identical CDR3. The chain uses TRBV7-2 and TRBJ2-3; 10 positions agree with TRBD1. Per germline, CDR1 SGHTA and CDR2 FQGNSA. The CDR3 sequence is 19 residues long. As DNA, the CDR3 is TGCGCCAGCAGCCCGCGGACAGGGGGAACACGGGGAGTCGCAGATACGCAGTATTTT. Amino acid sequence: CASSPRTGGTRGVADTQYF.

CDR3 sequence reads: CASSQDRGASNQPQHF. CDR3 bases: TGCGCCAGCAGCCAAGACAGGGGGGCCAGCAATCAGCCCCAGCATTTT. V and J are TRBV4-1 and TRBJ1-5, with 7 bases aligning to TRBD1. The CDR3 consists of 16 residues. CDR1 is MGHRA, CDR2 YSYEKL, per germline. Germline trimming cut 0 bases from V and 1 base from J; bases unmatched to any gene: 3.

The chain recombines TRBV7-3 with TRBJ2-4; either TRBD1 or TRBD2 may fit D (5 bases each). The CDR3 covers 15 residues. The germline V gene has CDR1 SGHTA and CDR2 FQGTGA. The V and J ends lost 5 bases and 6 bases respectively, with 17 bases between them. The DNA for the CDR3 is TGTGCCAGCAGCCCGACCTTTGAGGGGTCAAACATTCAGTACTTC. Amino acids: CASSPTFEGSNIQYF.

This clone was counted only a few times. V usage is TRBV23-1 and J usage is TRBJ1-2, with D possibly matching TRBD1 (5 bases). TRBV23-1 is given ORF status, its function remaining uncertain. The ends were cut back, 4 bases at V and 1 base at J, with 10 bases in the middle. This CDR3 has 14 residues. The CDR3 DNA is TGCGCCAGCAGTCCACAGGATTTTAACTATGGCTACACCTTC. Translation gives CASSPQDFNYGYTF.

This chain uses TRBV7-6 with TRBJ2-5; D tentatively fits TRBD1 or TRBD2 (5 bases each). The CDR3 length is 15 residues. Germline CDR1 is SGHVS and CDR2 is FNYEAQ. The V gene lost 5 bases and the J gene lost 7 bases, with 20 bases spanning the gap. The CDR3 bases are TGTGCCAGCAGCCTGAGGGGAGCGGCCTGGGGGACCCAGTACTTC. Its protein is CASSLRGAAWGTQYF. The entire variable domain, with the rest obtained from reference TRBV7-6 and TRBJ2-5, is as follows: GAGVSQSPRYKVTKRGQDVALRCDPISGHVSLYWYRQALGQGPEFLTYFNYEAQQDKSGLPNDRFSAERPEGSISTLTIQRTEQRDSAMYRCASSLRGAAWGTQYFGPGTRLLVL.

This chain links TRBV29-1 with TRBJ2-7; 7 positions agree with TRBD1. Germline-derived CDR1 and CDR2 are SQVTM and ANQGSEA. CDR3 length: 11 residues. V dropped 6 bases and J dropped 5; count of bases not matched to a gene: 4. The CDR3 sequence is CSVVTGHEQYF. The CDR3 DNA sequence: TGCAGCGTAGTGACAGGGCACGAGCAGTACTTC.

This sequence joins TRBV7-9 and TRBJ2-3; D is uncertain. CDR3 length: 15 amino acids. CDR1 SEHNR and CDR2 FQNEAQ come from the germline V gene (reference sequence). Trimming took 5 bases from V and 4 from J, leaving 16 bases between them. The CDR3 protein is CASSPPGPWADTQYF. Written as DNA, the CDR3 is TGTGCCAGCAGCCCCCCGGGCCCATGGGCAGATACGCAGTATTTT.

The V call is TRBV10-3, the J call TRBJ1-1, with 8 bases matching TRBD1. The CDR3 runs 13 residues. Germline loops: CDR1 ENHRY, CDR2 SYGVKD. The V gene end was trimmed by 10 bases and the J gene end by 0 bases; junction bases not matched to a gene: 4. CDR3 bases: TGTGCCACAAACAGGGGGATGAACACTGAAGCTTTCTTT. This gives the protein CATNRGMNTEAFF.

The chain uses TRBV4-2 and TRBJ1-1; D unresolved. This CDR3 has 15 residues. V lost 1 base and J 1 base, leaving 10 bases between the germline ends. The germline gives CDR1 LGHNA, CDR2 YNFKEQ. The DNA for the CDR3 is TGTGCCAGCAGCCAAGCCGAGGCTTGGAACACTGAAGCTTTCTTT. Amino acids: CASSQAEAWNTEAFF.

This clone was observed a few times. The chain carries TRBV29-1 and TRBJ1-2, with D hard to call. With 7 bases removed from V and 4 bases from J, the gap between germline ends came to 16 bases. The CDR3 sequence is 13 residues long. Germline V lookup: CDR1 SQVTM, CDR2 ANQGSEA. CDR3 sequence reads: CSASENSGYGYTF. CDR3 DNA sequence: TGCAGCGCCTCAGAGAACTCCGGCTATGGCTACACCTTC.

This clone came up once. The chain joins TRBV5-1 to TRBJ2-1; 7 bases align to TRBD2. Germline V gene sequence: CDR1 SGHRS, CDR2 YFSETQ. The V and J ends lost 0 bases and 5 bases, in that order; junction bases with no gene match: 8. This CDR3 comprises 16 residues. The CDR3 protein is CASSLAQTSINNEQFF. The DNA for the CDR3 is TGCGCCAGCAGCTTGGCCCAGACTAGCATTAACAATGAGCAGTTCTTC.

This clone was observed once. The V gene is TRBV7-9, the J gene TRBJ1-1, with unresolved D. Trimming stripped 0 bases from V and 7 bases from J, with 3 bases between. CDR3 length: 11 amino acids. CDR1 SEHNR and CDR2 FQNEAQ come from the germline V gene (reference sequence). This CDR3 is CASSLAVEAFF. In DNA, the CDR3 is TGTGCCAGCAGCTTAGCTGTTGAAGCTTTCTTT.

The CDR3 sequence: CAVSTGAANTGELFF. In nucleotides, the CDR3 is TGTGCCGTTAGTACAGGGGCCGCGAACACCGGGGAGCTGTTTTTT. This sequence joins TRBV6-5 and TRBJ2-2; 7 bases map to TRBD1. This CDR3 contains 15 residues. Trimming cost V 11 bases and J 0 bases; bases outside gene matches: 9. Germline V gene lookup returns CDR1 MNHEY and CDR2 SVGAGI.

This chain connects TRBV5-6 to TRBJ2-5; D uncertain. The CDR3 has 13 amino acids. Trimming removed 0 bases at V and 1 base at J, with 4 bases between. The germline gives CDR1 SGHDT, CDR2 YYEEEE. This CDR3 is CASSLDIQETQYF. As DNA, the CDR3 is TGTGCCAGCAGCTTGGACATCCAAGAGACCCAGTACTTC.

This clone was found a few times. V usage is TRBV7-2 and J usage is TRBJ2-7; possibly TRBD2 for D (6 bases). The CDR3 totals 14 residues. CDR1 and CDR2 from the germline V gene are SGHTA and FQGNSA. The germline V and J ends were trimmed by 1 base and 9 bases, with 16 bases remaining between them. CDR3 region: CASSLGLEGARQYF. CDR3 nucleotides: TGTGCCAGCAGCTTAGGACTAGAGGGCGCTAGGCAGTACTTC. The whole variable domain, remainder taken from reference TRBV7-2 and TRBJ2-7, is GAGVSQSPSNKVTEKGKDVELRCDPISGHTALYWYRQSLGQGLEFLIYFQGNSAPDKSGLPSDRFSAERTGGSVSTLTIQRTQQEDSAVYLCASSLGLEGARQYFGPGTRLTVT.

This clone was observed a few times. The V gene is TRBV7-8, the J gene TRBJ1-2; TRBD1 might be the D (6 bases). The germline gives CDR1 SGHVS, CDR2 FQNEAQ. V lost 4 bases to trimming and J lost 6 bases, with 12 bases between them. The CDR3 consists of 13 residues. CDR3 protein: CASSWGQSDGYTF. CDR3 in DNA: TGTGCCAGCAGCTGGGGGCAAAGTGATGGCTACACCTTC. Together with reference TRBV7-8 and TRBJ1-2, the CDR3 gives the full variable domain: GAGVSQSPRYKVAKRGQDVALRCDPISGHVSLFWYQQALGQGPEFLTYFQNEAQLDKSGLPSDRFFAERPEGSVSTLKIQRTQQEDSAVYLCASSWGQSDGYTFGSGTRLTVV.

The CDR3 is CASSPNKGPGNEQFF. The CDR3 DNA sequence: TGTGCCAGCAGCCCCAATAAGGGCCCCGGCAATGAGCAGTTCTTC. The rearrangement joins TRBV5-4 to TRBJ2-1; D not certain. V lost 4 bases and J 6 bases, leaving 17 bases between the germline ends. In germline, CDR1 is SGHNT, CDR2 YYREEE (reference sequence). This CDR3 region has 15 residues.

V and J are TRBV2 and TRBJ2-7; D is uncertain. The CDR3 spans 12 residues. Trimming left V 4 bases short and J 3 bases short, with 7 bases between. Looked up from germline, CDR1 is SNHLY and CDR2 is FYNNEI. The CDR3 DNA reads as TGTGCCAGCAGTGGTAGTAGCTACGAGCAGTACTTC. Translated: CASSGSSYEQYF.

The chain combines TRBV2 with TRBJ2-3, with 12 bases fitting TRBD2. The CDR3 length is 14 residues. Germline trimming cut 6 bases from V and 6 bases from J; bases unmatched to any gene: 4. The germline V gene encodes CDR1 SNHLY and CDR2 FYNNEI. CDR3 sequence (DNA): TGTGCCAGCAGGAGACTAGCGGGGGCGGATACGCAGTATTTT. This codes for CASRRLAGADTQYF.

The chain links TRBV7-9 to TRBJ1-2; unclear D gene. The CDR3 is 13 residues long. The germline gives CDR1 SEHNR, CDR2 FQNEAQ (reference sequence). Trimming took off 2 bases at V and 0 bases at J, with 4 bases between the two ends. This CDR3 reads CASSLSANYGYTF. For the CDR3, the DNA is TGTGCCAGCAGCTTATCTGCTAACTATGGCTACACCTTC. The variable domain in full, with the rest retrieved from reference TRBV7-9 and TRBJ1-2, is DTGVSQNPRHKITKRGQNVTFRCDPISEHNRLYWYRQTLGQGPEFLTYFQNEAQLEKSRLLSDRFSAERPKGSFSTLEIQRTEQGDSAMYLCASSLSANYGYTFGSGTRLTVV.